There are a few counts of the clone carrying this TCR beta chain. The target antigen is unknown. These data belong to a study of regulatory T cells in long-lasting Graves disease. Notes on the study in general: Persistent disease exhibited a predilection for TRBV28, TRBJ1-2 and TRBJ2-5. Accuracy was perhaps lowered by the small sample size. Lower TCR diversity was seen in persistent Graves' patients than in newly diagnosed ones.

This CDR3 spans 16 amino acids. The V and J ends lost 5 bases and 0 bases respectively, with 15 bases between them. Germline V gene sequence: CDR1 SGHTA, CDR2 FQGNSA. MiXCR, applied by TCRdb to the reads, yields one record per CDR3 protein. The sample lists roughly 800 distinct CDR3 sequences; roughly four fifths were seen once. Isolated PBMC RNA provided the starting material for the TCR library. The V call is TRBV7-2, the J call TRBJ2-3; D gene unclear. The specimen comprised peripheral blood mononuclear cells (PBMCs), sampled with antithyroid drug treatment, in newly diagnosed or persistent Graves disease (not recorded which). The sequence was collected from a man aged 40-55 years with Graves disease. CDR3 loop: CASSRKQRQSTDTQYF. The CDR3 coding sequence is TGTGCCAGCAGCAGGAAACAGAGACAAAGCACAGATACGCAGTATTTT.